These 23 T cell receptor beta chains were all obtained from the same sample, sequenced in a study of T cell responses to AZD1222 COVID-19 vaccine. The method was immunoSEQ multiplex PCR; TCRdb's version includes in-frame clones alone and lacks a portion of them. The repertoire consists of 100,000 to 150,000 clones, with roughly nine tenths occurring once and the leading ten covering 5% to 7.5%. The source material was peripheral blood, sampled on day 0 of AZD1222 vaccination. The receptors come from an adult in good health.

This chain connects TRBV5-1 to TRBJ2-7; TRBD2 might be the D (5 bases). The CDR3 extends over 13 amino acids. Trimming left V 1 base short and J 3 bases short, with 8 bases between. Germline loops: CDR1 SGHRS, CDR2 YFSETQ. The CDR3 reads CASSLSGNYEQYF. DNA of the CDR3: TGCGCCAGCAGCTTGTCCGGGAACTACGAGCAGTACTTC.

The chain recombines TRBV5-6 with TRBJ1-5; no firm D call. The CDR3 spans 16 residues. Looked up from germline, CDR1 is SGHDT and CDR2 is YYEEEE. The ends were cut back, 1 base at V and 6 bases at J, with 17 bases in the middle. In nucleotides, the CDR3 is TGTGCCAGCAGCTTGTGGCGTGAGGGTTGGGGTCAGCCCCAGCATTTT. Translation: CASSLWREGWGQPQHF.

The CDR3 sequence: CASTFGGGNTEAFF. CDR3 sequence (DNA): TGTGCCAGCACCTTTGGGGGAGGGAACACTGAAGCTTTCTTT. The chain recombines TRBV5-6 with TRBJ1-1; possible D gene TRBD1, 5 bases. Trimming removed 6 bases from V and 1 base from J, with 13 bases in between. CDR1 SGHDT and CDR2 YYEEEE come from the germline V gene. The CDR3 contains 14 residues.

V gene TRBV6-5 combines with J gene TRBJ2-1; D gene uncertain. CDR1 is MNHEY, CDR2 SVGAGI, per germline. The CDR3 runs 14 residues. The germline V and J ends were trimmed by 10 bases and 3 bases, with 16 bases remaining between them. In nucleotides, the CDR3 is TGTGCCACCCGCGAAGGGCACAACTACAATGAGCAGTTCTTC. The encoded protein is CATREGHNYNEQFF.

V and J are TRBV3-1 (or the pseudogene TRBV3-2) and TRBJ1-2, with TRBD1 identical over 9 bases. After removal of 0 bases from V and 8 bases from J, the junction contained 7 bases not matched to a gene. The CDR3 is 15 amino acids. Germline-derived CDR1 and CDR2 are LGHDT and YNNKEL (reference sequence). The CDR3 protein is CASSQDWDREGGYTF. In nucleotides, the CDR3 is TGTGCCAGCAGCCAAGACTGGGACAGGGAGGGAGGCTACACCTTC.

This clone was recorded once. The chain combines TRBV21-1 with TRBJ1-4. TRBV21-1 is given as a pseudogene. The CDR3 runs 15 residues. CDR3 in amino acids: CASSEDLGGSEKLFF. The CDR3 coding sequence is TGTGCCAGCAGCGAAGACCTCGGGGGGTCTGAAAAACTGTTTTTT.

This chain links TRBV7-3 with TRBJ1-1; D is ambiguous. CDR1 and CDR2 (germline): SGHTA, FQGTGA. V was shortened by 5 bases and J by 5 bases, with 18 bases between the two germline ends. The CDR3 sequence is 15 residues long. CDR3: CASSPNPLSRTEAFF. The CDR3 DNA sequence: TGTGCCAGCAGCCCCAATCCCTTATCTCGGACTGAAGCTTTCTTT.

V and J are TRBV9 and TRBJ2-7; TRBD1 matches at 7 bases. J lost 2 bases, V lost 10 bases, and 6 bases had no gene match. Germline CDR1 and CDR2: SGDLS and YYNGEE. The CDR3 runs 12 residues. The CDR3 bases are TGTGCCTGCCGGGACAGCCCCTACGAGCAGTACTTC. Translated, it gives CACRDSPYEQYF. The whole variable domain, remainder taken from reference TRBV9 and TRBJ2-7, is DSGVTQTPKHLITATGQRVTLRCSPRSGDLSVYWYQQSLDQGLQFLIQYYNGEERAKGNILERFSAQQFPDLHSELNLSSLELGDSALYFCACRDSPYEQYFGPGTRLTVT.

The chain is built from TRBV5-1 and TRBJ1-2, with TRBD1 matching over 8 bases. Unmatched junction bases numbered 8, after V lost 0 bases and J lost 7 bases. In germline, CDR1 is SGHRS, CDR2 YFSETQ. This CDR3 spans 15 amino acids. CDR3 in DNA: TGCGCCAGCAGCTTGGCATCCCAGGGGGCGAGTGGCTACACCTTC. Encoded protein: CASSLASQGASGYTF.

This clone appeared once. The chain recombines TRBV6-2 or TRBV6-3 with TRBJ2-7; 9 nucleotides line up with TRBD1. After removal of 6 bases from V and 2 bases from J, the junction contained 2 bases not matched to a gene. Per the germline V gene, CDR1 is MNHEY and CDR2 is SVGEGT. CDR3 size: 13 residues. CDR3 residues: CASSGDRAYEQYF. The CDR3 coding sequence is TGTGCCAGCAGCGGGGACAGGGCCTACGAGCAGTACTTC.

CDR3 region: CASSLEGAMEKLFF. DNA of the CDR3: TGCGCCAGCAGCTTGGAGGGGGCAATGGAAAAACTGTTTTTT. The chain is built from TRBV5-1 and TRBJ1-4, with 7 positions matching TRBD1. V shed 0 bases and J 8 bases; nucleotides not matched to a gene: 4. This CDR3 is built from 14 residues. Germline V lookup: CDR1 SGHRS, CDR2 YFSETQ.

This rearrangement joins TRBV7-9 to TRBJ2-3; TRBD2 agrees at 9 bases. The germline V gene has CDR1 SEHNR and CDR2 FQNEAQ (reference sequence). This CDR3 contains 16 residues. Trimming removed 4 bases from V and 2 bases from J; junction bases left unmatched: 7. Here the CDR3 DNA reads TGTGCCAGCAGCTCGACTAGCGGATCCCTCACAGATACGCAGTATTTT. This codes for CASSSTSGSLTDTQYF.

This clone has a single count. The chain combines TRBV6-5 with TRBJ1-5; D is unclear. The CDR3 sequence is 14 residues long. CDR1 and CDR2 from the germline V gene are MNHEY and SVGAGI. V lost 1 base and J 4 bases, leaving 8 bases between the germline ends. The DNA for the CDR3 is TGTGCCAGCAGTTACTACCCGGGGAATCAGCCCCAGCATTTT. Translating gives CASSYYPGNQPQHF.

This clone was seen a few times. The chain is built from TRBV3-1 (or the pseudogene TRBV3-2) and TRBJ2-7; 13 bases align to TRBD2. This CDR3 is built from 18 residues. Germline values: CDR1 LGHDT, CDR2 YNNKEL (reference sequence). V was clipped by 4 bases and J by 0 bases; unmatched bases: 9. The CDR3 nucleotides are TGTGCCAGCAGCCCTCCCTCGGGACTAGCGGGGAGCTCCTACGAGCAGTACTTC. Translated: CASSPPSGLAGSSYEQYF.

The V and J genes are TRBV19 and TRBJ2-1; 10 bases are a match to TRBD2. Losses at the gene ends were 5 bases for V and 7 bases for J; bases not matched to a gene: 8. This CDR3 contains 15 residues. The germline V gene encodes CDR1 LNHDA and CDR2 SQIVND (reference sequence). CDR3 loop: CASSGRLAGVNEQFF. CDR3 nucleotide sequence: TGTGCCAGTAGTGGCCGTCTAGCGGGGGTTAATGAGCAGTTCTTC.

The chain carries TRBV5-6 and TRBJ1-1, with D unclear. Trimming shortened V by 2 bases and J by 1 base, and 3 bases separated the two germline ends. This CDR3 comprises 12 residues. From germline, CDR1 is SGHDT and CDR2 YYEEEE. This chain's CDR3 is CASSFGNTEAFF. The CDR3 DNA follows: TGTGCCAGCAGCTTCGGGAACACTGAAGCTTTCTTT.

Worth noting for this clone: Other DNA sequences in this specimen translate into the identical CDR3. This chain connects TRBV6-5 to TRBJ2-7, with 9 bases lining up with TRBD1. J gave up 1 base and V 0 bases, and 1 base lay outside the gene matches. Germline CDR1 reads MNHEY; CDR2 reads SVGAGI. The CDR3 extends over 15 amino acids. CDR3 coding DNA: TGTGCCAGCAGTTACTCAGGACAGGGGTCCTACGAGCAGTACTTC. It codes for CASSYSGQGSYEQYF.

The chain couples TRBV3-1 (or the pseudogene TRBV3-2) to TRBJ2-7; D is tentatively TRBD1 or TRBD2 (5 bases each). Trimming pared 0 bases from V and 2 bases from J, leaving 26 bases between. In germline, CDR1 is LGHDT, CDR2 YNNKEL (reference sequence). The CDR3 contains 20 residues. The CDR3 here is CASSQDESGPKRILTYEQYF. For the CDR3, the DNA is TGTGCCAGCAGCCAAGATGAGTCAGGGCCTAAGCGGATTCTCACCTACGAGCAGTACTTC.

CDR3: CASSLEVLGSWYGYTF. In DNA, the CDR3 is TGTGCCAGCAGCTTAGAGGTTCTTGGGTCGTGGTATGGCTACACCTTC. This chain links TRBV7-8 with TRBJ1-2; D not resolved. The CDR3 consists of 16 residues. V was trimmed by 1 base and J by 5 bases, leaving 17 bases between them. Germline CDR1 and CDR2: SGHVS and FQNEAQ.

This chain joins TRBV30 and TRBJ2-3; D not certain. The CDR3 runs to 16 residues. V lost 2 bases and J lost 0, with 15 bases in between. CDR1 is GTSNPN, CDR2 SVGIG, per germline (reference sequence). The CDR3 protein is CAWSSAARSSTDTQYF. The CDR3 DNA reads TGTGCCTGGAGTTCGGCAGCCCGATCGAGCACAGATACGCAGTATTTT.

This chain connects TRBV12-3 or TRBV12-4 to TRBJ1-2; D is unclear. V was pared by 2 bases and J by 2 bases, with 6 bases between. The CDR3 totals 13 residues. CDR3: CASSLSPNYGYTF. As DNA, the CDR3 is TGTGCCAGCAGTTTATCGCCAAACTATGGCTACACCTTC.

This chain joins TRBV7-2 and TRBJ2-5; possible D gene TRBD1, 5 bases. In germline, CDR1 is SGHTA, CDR2 FQGNSA. The V and J ends lost 2 bases and 2 bases respectively, with 12 bases between them. The CDR3 has 15 residues. CDR3 sequence (DNA): TGTGCCAGCAGCTTATATCGGACAACACAAGAGACCCAGTACTTC. Protein: CASSLYRTTQETQYF. Complete variable domain (other parts from reference TRBV7-2 and TRBJ2-5): GAGVSQSPSNKVTEKGKDVELRCDPISGHTALYWYRQSLGQGLEFLIYFQGNSAPDKSGLPSDRFSAERTGGSVSTLTIQRTQQEDSAVYLCASSLYRTTQETQYFGPGTRLLVL.

This chain uses TRBV6-6 with TRBJ1-2, with D unresolved. The germline V gene has CDR1 MNHNY and CDR2 SVGAGI (reference sequence). V was shortened by 0 bases and J by 6 bases, with 17 bases between the two germline ends. CDR3 size: 16 residues. The DNA of the CDR3 is TGTGCCAGCAGTTACTCCACCCTTACGGACCCAAATGGCTACACCTTC. Encoded protein: CASSYSTLTDPNGYTF.